The TCR beta chain described here comes from a study of vaccination and CD4 T cells after COVID-19. As to this clonotype: Its antigen is unknown.

The Oncomine TCR Beta short-read assay was applied to DNA of cultured CD4+ T cells. TCRdb re-derived calls from the PCR reads in MiXCR, one entry per CDR3 protein. This table holds 10,000 or so distinct CDR3 sequences, around 62% found once. Noted treatment: roughly 10-day PBMC culture with coronavirus spike peptide pools or control peptides (ViraFEST assay). Sequencing used CD4+ T cells from blood, cultured in vitro. The source is a human donor who had recovered from COVID-19.

In nucleotides, the CDR3 is TGTGCCAGCAGTCTCTCAGGGACCAATAATGGCTACACCTTC. This codes for CASSLSGTNNGYTF. The chain employs TRBV7-9 and TRBJ1-2; TRBD1 might be the D (5 bases). Looked up from germline, CDR1 is SEHNR and CDR2 is FQNEAQ (reference sequence). The CDR3 consists of 14 residues. The V and J ends lost 6 bases and 6 bases respectively, with 17 bases between them.